Below are 13 T cell receptor beta chains sequenced from a single sample in a study of shared clonotypes between healthy human individuals. Using immunoSEQ multiplex PCR, the repertoire was profiled, and TCRdb retains in-frame clones only, with some absent. The sample contains around 1.5 million clones, around 98% of which appear only once. Sequenced: naive CD4+ T cells sorted from blood. The subset was: CD45RA+ positively selected. Receptor source: a man younger than 40 in good health.

This clone was found once. Within the sample, other DNA sequences also encode this same CDR3. The chain is built from TRBV5-1 and TRBJ2-1, with 12 nucleotides matching TRBD2. Germline V CDR1 and CDR2: SGHRS, YFSETQ. CDR3 length: 15 amino acids. The ends lost 4 bases at V and 4 bases at J; junction bases unmatched: 3. Written as DNA, the CDR3 is TGCGCCAGCAGCCGGGGGACTAGCGGGTACAATGAGCAGTTCTTC. This encodes CASSRGTSGYNEQFF.

This chain uses TRBV19 with TRBJ2-3, with D unclear. Germline V lookup: CDR1 LNHDA, CDR2 SQIVND (reference sequence). V was shortened by 1 base and J by 3 bases, with 11 bases between the two germline ends. The CDR3 covers 15 residues. CDR3 sequence: CASSIGPILTDTQYF. CDR3 nucleotide sequence: TGTGCCAGTAGTATAGGGCCGATTTTGACAGATACGCAGTATTTT.

This chain uses TRBV5-1 with TRBJ2-5; tentatively, D is TRBD1 (5 bases). This CDR3 region has 14 residues. Germline CDR1 and CDR2: SGHRS and YFSETQ. Deletions cut 4 bases from V and 3 bases from J, with 13 bases between. The CDR3 nucleotides read TGCGCCAGCAGCCATCGGACCAGGGAAGAGACCCAGTACTTC. This codes for CASSHRTREETQYF. The full variable domain, with the rest looked up from reference TRBV5-1 and TRBJ2-5, is KAGVTQTPRYLIKTRGQQVTLSCSPISGHRSVSWYQQTPGQGLQFLFEYFSETQRNKGNFPGRFSGRQFSNSRSEMNVSTLELGDSALYLCASSHRTREETQYFGPGTRLLVL.

This sequence joins TRBV19 and TRBJ1-5; D is uncertain. The germline CDR1 and CDR2 sequences are LNHDA and SQIVND (reference sequence). V was pared by 5 bases and J by 2 bases, with 16 bases between. This CDR3 is built from 16 residues. DNA of the CDR3: TGTGCCAGTAGTCGCGTTGGGAATGCGGGCAATCAGCCCCAGCATTTT. Translated, it gives CASSRVGNAGNQPQHF.

This clone was picked up one time. The V call is TRBV18, the J call TRBJ1-4; D not certain. The CDR3 loop spans 16 amino acids. In germline, CDR1 is KGHSH, CDR2 LQKENI. V lost 5 bases to trimming and J lost 8 bases, with 21 bases between them. CDR3: CASSYHEPRLEEKLFF. CDR3 DNA sequence: TGTGCCAGCTCATACCACGAGCCGAGACTTGAGGAAAAACTGTTTTTT.

The rearrangement uses TRBV5-5 and TRBJ1-2; D perhaps matches TRBD1 (6 bases). The length of the CDR3 is 14 residues. Germline CDR1 is SGHKS and CDR2 is YYEKEE (reference sequence). Trimming left V 0 bases short and J 8 bases short, with 14 bases between. In DNA form, the CDR3 reads TGTGCCAGCAGCTTGGTGACAGGAGCTCAGGGCTACACCTTC. Translated, it gives CASSLVTGAQGYTF.

The chain combines TRBV7-3 with TRBJ2-3; D unresolved. The CDR3 sequence is 13 residues long. Germline CDR1 is SGHTA and CDR2 is FQGTGA. With 5 bases removed from V and 4 bases from J, the gap between germline ends came to 10 bases. CDR3 in DNA: TGTGCCAGCAGCGCAGGTAGCTCAGATACGCAGTATTTT. Encoded protein: CASSAGSSDTQYF.

This sequence joins TRBV2 and TRBJ2-2, with D uncertain. The V gene lost 2 bases and the J gene lost 4 bases, with 8 bases spanning the gap. Germline V gene lookup returns CDR1 SNHLY and CDR2 FYNNEI. The CDR3 contains 14 residues. The CDR3 DNA reads as TGTGCCAGCAGTGAACAACAGATCACCGGGGAGCTGTTTTTT. Protein product: CASSEQQITGELFF.

The chain combines TRBV10-1 with TRBJ2-1, with 10 bases matching TRBD2. With 5 bases clipped from V and 3 bases from J, the junction kept 13 bases outside the gene matches. The CDR3 spans 18 residues. Looked up from germline, CDR1 is WNHNN and CDR2 is SYGVQD (reference sequence). CDR3: CASSNTSPGTSDYNEQFF. The CDR3 bases are TGCGCCAGCAGTAACACGAGCCCTGGGACTAGCGACTACAATGAGCAGTTCTTC.

This clone has only one observation. The chain recombines TRBV6-5 with TRBJ1-2, with 10 bases that match TRBD1. The CDR3 is 14 residues long. V dropped 5 bases and J dropped 6; count of bases not matched to a gene: 6. Germline values: CDR1 MNHEY, CDR2 SVGAGI. The CDR3 nucleotides are TGTGCCAGCAGTCTCCGGGACAGGGGACATGGCTACACCTTC. The encoded protein is CASSLRDRGHGYTF.

This clone occurred once. The chain's CDR3 is CASSTGVGGQETQYF. In DNA, the CDR3 is TGTGCCAGCAGCACCGGAGTGGGGGGCCAAGAGACCCAGTACTTC. This chain joins TRBV27 and TRBJ2-5, with D possibly being TRBD2 (6 bases). The CDR3 loop spans 15 amino acids. Trimming took off 6 bases at V and 1 base at J, with 15 bases between the two ends. Looked up from germline, CDR1 is MNHEY and CDR2 is SMNVEV (reference sequence).

The chain links TRBV7-2 to TRBJ1-1; D remains ambiguous. The CDR3 sequence is 14 residues long. The V end was cut by 2 bases, the J end by 2 bases, with 9 bases between. The germline V gene encodes CDR1 SGHTA and CDR2 FQGNSA. This chain's CDR3 is CASSLRTVNTEAFF. The CDR3 region has the DNA TGTGCCAGCAGCTTAAGGACGGTCAACACTGAAGCTTTCTTT.

The chain has TRBV5-4 and TRBJ2-3; D ambiguous. V was cut by 4 bases and J by 2 bases, with 11 bases left in between. This CDR3 has 14 residues. Germline-derived CDR1 and CDR2 are SGHNT and YYREEE (reference sequence). The CDR3 sequence: CASSPKLLTDTQYF. The CDR3 DNA reads TGTGCCAGCAGCCCGAAATTACTCACAGATACGCAGTATTTT.